Shown below are 24 T cell receptor beta chains from a single sample sequenced in a study of blood T cell repertoires in COVID-19. Clones were read by immunoSEQ multiplex PCR, and TCRdb kept only the in-frame ones, dropping some. The table lists a few hundred thousand clones, 83% of them singletons. Sequencing input: PBMCs or T cells enriched from blood (not recorded which). The receptors shown here come from a woman between 50 and 59 years old who had recovered from COVID-19.

The rearrangement joins TRBV19 to TRBJ1-2, with D perhaps TRBD1 (5 bases). The V and J ends lost 3 bases and 0 bases respectively, with 11 bases between them. The length of the CDR3 is 15 residues. Per the germline V gene, CDR1 is LNHDA and CDR2 is SQIVND (reference sequence). CDR3 coding DNA: TGTGCCAGTAGTATTGAAACAGGAACTAACTATGGCTACACCTTC. It translates to CASSIETGTNYGYTF.

The chain is built from TRBV7-2 and TRBJ2-3; a possible D gene is TRBD1 (6 bases). The CDR3 totals 14 residues. V lost 11 bases to trimming and J lost 1 base, with 16 bases between them. Germline V gene lookup returns CDR1 SGHTA and CDR2 FQGNSA. The CDR3 is CASIWGQGTDTQYF. The CDR3 nucleotides read TGTGCCTCCATTTGGGGGCAGGGCACAGATACGCAGTATTTT.

The V gene is TRBV20-1, the J gene TRBJ2-3, with TRBD2 identical over 11 bases. CDR3 length equals 18 residues. V was pared by 3 bases and J by 1 base, with 12 bases of the junction left unmatched. CDR1 DFQATT and CDR2 SNEGSKA come from the germline V gene (reference sequence). CDR3 amino acids: CSASKLAGVLAGTDTQYF. The DNA of the CDR3 is TGCAGTGCTAGTAAACTAGCGGGGGTCCTAGCGGGCACAGATACGCAGTATTTT.

V usage is TRBV7-9 and J usage is TRBJ2-1; 12 bases match TRBD2. This CDR3 has 16 residues. Germline CDR1 reads SEHNR; CDR2 reads FQNEAQ (reference sequence). The V segment lost 6 bases and the J segment 8 bases; nucleotides outside the gene matches: 11. CDR3 region: CASRSRTSGKLDEQFF. The CDR3 nucleotides are TGTGCCAGCAGGTCAAGGACTAGCGGGAAACTCGATGAGCAGTTCTTC.

The V and J genes are TRBV18 and TRBJ1-1; possibly TRBD1 for D (5 bases). Looked up from germline, CDR1 is KGHSH and CDR2 is LQKENI. Trimming cost V 3 bases and J 11 bases, with 25 bases left between them. CDR3 length equals 16 residues. The CDR3 DNA reads as TGTGCCAGCTCACCGAACCGGTCAGGGCCTACGTCCGGGGCTTTCTTT. Protein: CASSPNRSGPTSGAFF.

The chain links TRBV10-3 to TRBJ1-1; D is undetermined. The germline V gene has CDR1 ENHRY and CDR2 SYGVKD. There are 16 residues in the CDR3. V lost 10 bases, J lost 3 bases, and 24 bases lay in between. For the CDR3, the DNA is TGTGCCACCCGGCCAGCCGGAGGGTATACGGACACTGAAGCTTTCTTT. This sequence encodes CATRPAGGYTDTEAFF.

The chain recombines TRBV6-5 with TRBJ1-2, with a tentative D call TRBD1 (6 bases). This CDR3 contains 16 residues. CDR1 and CDR2 (germline): MNHEY, SVGAGI. V shed 1 base and J shed 4 bases, with 16 bases lying between them. CDR3 DNA sequence: TGTGCCAGCAGTTACTTGGGACAAGACCCTTCCTATGGCTACACCTTC. It codes for CASSYLGQDPSYGYTF.

This clone was counted between two and nine times. The gene calls are TRBV14 and TRBJ1-3; perhaps TRBD1 as D (5 bases). Germline assignment: CDR1 SGHDN and CDR2 FVKESK. Trimming left V 0 bases short and J 4 bases short, with 10 bases between. This CDR3 spans 15 amino acids. CDR3 coding DNA: TGTGCCAGCAGCCAAGACAACAGGAAAGGAAACACCATATATTTT. Its protein product is CASSQDNRKGNTIYF.

The CDR3 here is CASSPFGVVYEQYF. Here the CDR3 DNA reads TGTGCCAGCTCACCCTTCGGGGTCGTCTACGAGCAGTACTTC. The chain joins TRBV18 to TRBJ2-7; TRBD2 might be the D (5 bases). CDR3 length equals 14 residues. CDR1 is KGHSH and CDR2 is LQKENI in the germline V gene. Trimming stripped 3 bases from V and 3 bases from J, with 12 bases between.

This chain uses TRBV7-9 with TRBJ2-7; TRBD1 matches 9 bases. CDR3 length equals 14 residues. Germline V gene lookup returns CDR1 SEHNR and CDR2 FQNEAQ (reference sequence). V lost 1 base to trimming and J lost 4 bases; unmatched junction nucleotides: 2. CDR3 nucleotides: TGTGCCAGCAGCTTAGGGACAGGGGCTTACGAGCAGTACTTC. Amino acid sequence: CASSLGTGAYEQYF.

This sequence joins TRBV7-3 and TRBJ1-1; D may be TRBD1 (5 bases). V shed 1 base and J shed 8 bases, with 11 bases lying between them. This CDR3 spans 13 amino acids. The germline V gene encodes CDR1 SGHTA and CDR2 FQGTGA. This chain's CDR3 is CASSLSTGGEAFF. CDR3 bases: TGTGCCAGCAGCTTAAGTACAGGAGGGGAAGCTTTCTTT.

The chain carries TRBV30 and TRBJ1-5; 10 bases are a match to TRBD1. There are 16 residues in the CDR3. V lost 5 bases, J lost 6 bases, and 13 bases stayed unmatched. The germline CDR1 and CDR2 sequences are GTSNPN and SVGIG (reference sequence). CDR3 residues: CAWAHRDRGGGQPQHF. CDR3 DNA sequence: TGTGCCTGGGCCCACCGGGACAGGGGTGGGGGTCAGCCCCAGCATTTT.

V and J are TRBV29-1 and TRBJ2-7; 9 nucleotides match TRBD1. J lost 0 bases, V lost 7 bases, and 4 bases had no gene match. Germline assignment: CDR1 SQVTM and CDR2 ANQGSEA. This CDR3 has 13 amino acids. The DNA of the CDR3 is TGCAGCGCCAGGGGACAGGGCTCCTACGAGCAGTACTTC. Translating gives CSARGQGSYEQYF.

The rearrangement links TRBV20-1 to TRBJ1-1; D gene unclear. Germline CDR1 DFQATT, CDR2 SNEGSKA (reference sequence). The CDR3 sequence is 11 residues long. Trimming pared 6 bases from V and 1 base from J, leaving 6 bases between. CDR3 coding DNA: TGCAGTGCCGGGAGGAACACTGAAGCTTTCTTT. It yields the protein CSAGRNTEAFF.

This chain uses TRBV9 with TRBJ1-3; 8 nucleotides agree with TRBD1. CDR3 length: 14 amino acids. V shed 3 bases, J shed 4 bases, and the junction held 3 bases outside the gene matches. Germline values: CDR1 SGDLS, CDR2 YYNGEE. Written as DNA, the CDR3 is TGTGCCAGCAGCGGACAGGGGTCGGGAAACACCATATATTTT. It yields the protein CASSGQGSGNTIYF.

This clone was recorded only once. The CDR3, as DNA: TGTGCCAGCAGCTTAACGGCGGGCGTCAACCGGGGGACCCAGTACTTC. This sequence encodes CASSLTAGVNRGTQYF. The chain employs TRBV7-9 and TRBJ2-5; weak D call: TRBD2 (5 bases). This CDR3 region has 16 residues. Trimming stripped 2 bases from V and 7 bases from J, with 20 bases between. CDR1 and CDR2 (germline): SEHNR, FQNEAQ (reference sequence). The full variable domain, in which reference TRBV7-9 and TRBJ2-5 provide the parts outside the CDR3, is DTGVSQNPRHKITKRGQNVTFRCDPISEHNRLYWYRQTLGQGPEFLTYFQNEAQLEKSRLLSDRFSAERPKGSFSTLEIQRTEQGDSAMYLCASSLTAGVNRGTQYFGPGTRLLVL.

The chain has TRBV7-9 and TRBJ2-1; 10 bases map to TRBD2. From germline, CDR1 is SEHNR and CDR2 FQNEAQ (reference sequence). Germline trimming cut 1 base from V and 10 bases from J; bases unmatched to any gene: 7. The CDR3 extends over 15 amino acids. The DNA of the CDR3 is TGTGCCAGCAGCTTAGATTCGGGACTAGCGTTCGAGCAGTTCTTC. It translates to CASSLDSGLAFEQFF. Full variable domain (missing parts from reference TRBV7-9 and TRBJ2-1): DTGVSQNPRHKITKRGQNVTFRCDPISEHNRLYWYRQTLGQGPEFLTYFQNEAQLEKSRLLSDRFSAERPKGSFSTLEIQRTEQGDSAMYLCASSLDSGLAFEQFFGPGTRLTVL.

The gene calls are TRBV6-1 and TRBJ1-1, with a possible D match to TRBD1 (5 bases). The CDR3 sequence is 14 residues long. The V end was cut by 2 bases, the J end by 4 bases, with 11 bases between. Germline V gene data show CDR1 as MNHNS and CDR2 as SASEGT. CDR3 DNA: TGTGCCAGCAGTGAATTGGGGGGTGTCACTGAAGCTTTCTTT. Protein sequence: CASSELGGVTEAFF.

The chain has TRBV18 and TRBJ2-7; 7 bases align to TRBD2. V lost 2 bases to trimming and J lost 6 bases; unmatched junction nucleotides: 1. Germline CDR1 KGHSH, CDR2 LQKENI. The CDR3 runs to 12 residues. The CDR3 reads CASSPAGVEQYF. The DNA of the CDR3 is TGTGCCAGCTCACCAGCGGGGGTCGAGCAGTACTTC.

This clone was recorded only once. This rearrangement joins TRBV2 to TRBJ2-3, with a tentative D call TRBD2 (5 bases). The germline CDR1 and CDR2 sequences are SNHLY and FYNNEI. The germline V and J ends were trimmed by 4 bases and 3 bases, with 11 bases remaining between them. The CDR3 is made up of 14 amino acids. In DNA, the CDR3 is TGTGCCAGCAGTGTCGGTTGGAGGACAGATACGCAGTATTTT. This gives the protein CASSVGWRTDTQYF.

V usage is TRBV12-3 or TRBV12-4 and J usage is TRBJ1-2; tentative D call: TRBD1 (5 bases). Deletions cut 4 bases from V and 8 bases from J, with 14 bases between. The CDR3 runs 13 residues. The chain's CDR3 is CASSSGTAGGYTF. CDR3 sequence (DNA): TGTGCCAGCAGTTCAGGGACCGCGGGGGGCTACACCTTC.

The genes are TRBV7-2 and TRBJ1-2; the match to TRBD1 covers 9 bases. CDR1 is SGHTA, CDR2 FQGNSA, per germline. The CDR3 has 13 residues. J was trimmed by 8 bases and V by 5 bases; bases with no gene match: 6. In DNA, the CDR3 is TGTGCCAGCAGCCCATGGGACAGGGAAGGCTACACCTTC. Its translation is CASSPWDREGYTF. Full variable domain (remainder filled in from reference TRBV7-2 and TRBJ1-2): GAGVSQSPSNKVTEKGKDVELRCDPISGHTALYWYRQSLGQGLEFLIYFQGNSAPDKSGLPSDRFSAERTGGSVSTLTIQRTQQEDSAVYLCASSPWDREGYTFGSGTRLTVV.

This chain uses TRBV19 with TRBJ1-1; D ambiguous. The V gene lost 10 bases and the J gene lost 3 bases, with 15 bases spanning the gap. The CDR3 runs 13 residues. The V gene's germline CDR1 is LNHDA and CDR2 SQIVND (reference sequence). The CDR3 is CATQNLDDTEAFF. The CDR3 coding sequence is TGTGCCACCCAAAACCTAGACGACACTGAAGCTTTCTTT.

V and J are TRBV19 and TRBJ1-5, with 9 bases lining up with TRBD1. Trimming took 7 bases from V and 3 from J; bases not matched to a gene: 10. The CDR3 contains 16 residues. Germline V gene sequence: CDR1 LNHDA, CDR2 SQIVND (reference sequence). CDR3 in amino acids: CASTQTGQGFNQPQHF. CDR3 nucleotide sequence: TGTGCCAGTACGCAGACGGGACAGGGTTTCAATCAGCCCCAGCATTTT.